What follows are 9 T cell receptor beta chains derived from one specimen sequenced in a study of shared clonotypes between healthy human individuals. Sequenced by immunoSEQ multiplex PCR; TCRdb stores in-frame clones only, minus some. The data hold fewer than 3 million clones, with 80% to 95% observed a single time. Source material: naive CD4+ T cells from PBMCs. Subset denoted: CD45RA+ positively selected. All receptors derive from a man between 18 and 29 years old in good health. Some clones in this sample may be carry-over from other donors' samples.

CDR3 coding DNA: TGTGCCAGCAGTAACGTCTACAATGAGCAGTTCTTC. Its translation: CASSNVYNEQFF. The chain uses TRBV28 and TRBJ2-1, with no clear D. From germline, CDR1 is MDHEN and CDR2 SYDVKM. V dropped 5 bases and J dropped 3 bases, with 5 bases sitting between them. This CDR3 region has 12 residues.

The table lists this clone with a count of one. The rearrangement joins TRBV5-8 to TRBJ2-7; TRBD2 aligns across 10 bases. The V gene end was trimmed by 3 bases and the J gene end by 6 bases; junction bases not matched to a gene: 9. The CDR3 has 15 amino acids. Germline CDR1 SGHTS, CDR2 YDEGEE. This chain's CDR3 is CASSSGLAGASEQYF. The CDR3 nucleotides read TGTGCCAGCAGCTCCGGCCTAGCGGGAGCTAGCGAGCAGTACTTC.

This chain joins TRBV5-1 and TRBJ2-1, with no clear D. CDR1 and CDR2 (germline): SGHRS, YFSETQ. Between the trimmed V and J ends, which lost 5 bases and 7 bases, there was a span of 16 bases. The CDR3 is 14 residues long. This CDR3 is CASRLGHQGNEQFF. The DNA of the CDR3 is TGCGCCAGCAGGTTAGGCCATCAAGGGAATGAGCAGTTCTTC.

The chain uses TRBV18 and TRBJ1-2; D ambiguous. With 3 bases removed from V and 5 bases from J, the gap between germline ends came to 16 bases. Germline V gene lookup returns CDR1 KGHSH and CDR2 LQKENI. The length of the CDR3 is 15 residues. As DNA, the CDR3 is TGTGCCAGCTCACCGTTGGGTGGTGAGTGGTATGGCTACACCTTC. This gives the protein CASSPLGGEWYGYTF.

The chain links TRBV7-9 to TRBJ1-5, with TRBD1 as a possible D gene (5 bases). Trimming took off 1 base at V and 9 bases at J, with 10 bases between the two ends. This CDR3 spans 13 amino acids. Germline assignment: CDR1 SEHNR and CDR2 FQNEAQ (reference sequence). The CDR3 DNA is TGTGCCAGCAGCTTAGTGGGGGAGGGGCCCCAGCATTTT. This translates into CASSLVGEGPQHF.

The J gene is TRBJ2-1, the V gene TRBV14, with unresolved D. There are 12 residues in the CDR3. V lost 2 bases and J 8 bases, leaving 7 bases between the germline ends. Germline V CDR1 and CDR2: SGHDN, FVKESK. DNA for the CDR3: TGTGCCAGCAGCCAATATGGGGATGAGCAGTTCTTC. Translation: CASSQYGDEQFF.

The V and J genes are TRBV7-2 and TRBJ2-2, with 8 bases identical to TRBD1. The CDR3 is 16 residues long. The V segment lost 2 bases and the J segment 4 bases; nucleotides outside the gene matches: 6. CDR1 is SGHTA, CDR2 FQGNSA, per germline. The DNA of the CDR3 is TGTGCCAGCAGCTTACTCGGACAGGGTACCACCGGGGAGCTGTTTTTT. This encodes CASSLLGQGTTGELFF.

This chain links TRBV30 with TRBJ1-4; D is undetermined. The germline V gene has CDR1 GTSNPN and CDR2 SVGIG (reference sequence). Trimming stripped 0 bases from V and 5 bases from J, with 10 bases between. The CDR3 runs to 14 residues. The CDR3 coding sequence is TGTGCCTGGAGTGTATTAGGGAGAAATGAAAAACTGTTTTTT. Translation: CAWSVLGRNEKLFF.

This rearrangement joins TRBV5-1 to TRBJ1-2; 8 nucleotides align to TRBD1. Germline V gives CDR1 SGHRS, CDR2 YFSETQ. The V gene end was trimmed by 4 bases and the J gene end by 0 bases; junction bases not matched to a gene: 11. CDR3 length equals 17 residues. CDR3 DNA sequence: TGCGCCAGCAGCCCCGACCAGACAGGGGTTACTAACTATGGCTACACCTTC. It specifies CASSPDQTGVTNYGYTF.